The T cell receptor (beta chain) described here comes from a study of T cell changes during pregnancy in multiple sclerosis. TCRdb keeps only in-frame clones here, not all; method: immunoSEQ multiplex PCR. The profile shows 55,000 to 65,000 clones, 93% of them singletons. CDR1 and CDR2 (germline): MDHEN, SYDVKM. Trimming at V came to 1 base and at J to 2 bases, leaving 3 bases not matched to a gene. CDR3 length equals 16 residues. This sequence joins TRBV28 and TRBJ2-7, with 12 positions matching TRBD2. Sequencing used peripheral blood, obtained after pregnancy. The sequence derives from a female donor with multiple sclerosis, enrolled in a pregnancy study. CDR3 sequence: CASSLYLAGGPYEQYF. In DNA, the CDR3 is TGTGCCAGCAGTTTATATCTAGCGGGAGGGCCCTACGAGCAGTACTTC.